Listed here is a single T cell receptor (beta chain). The entry originates in a study of CD8 T cells in Susac syndrome. Per germline, CDR1 SEHNR and CDR2 FQNEAQ (reference sequence). The CDR3 sequence is 13 residues long. V was cut by 3 bases and J by 8 bases, with 10 bases left in between. Reverse transcription of 0.5 to 1 ug RNA was performed with random hexamers. Amplification of TCR beta CDR3 across 54 Vbeta and 13 Jbeta was performed with immunoSEQ multiplex PCR. TCRdb recomputed calls from the immunoSEQ multiplex PCR reads with MiXCR, one row per CDR3 protein. The sample lists fewer than 350,000 distinct CDR3 sequences; over 75% were seen once. Sequencing of TCR beta covered CD8+ and CD4+ T cells obtained from blood.

The source of this sequence is a human donor with multiple sclerosis. Input material: CD8+ T cells from PBMCs. The V and J genes are TRBV7-9 and TRBJ1-4, with D maybe TRBD1 (5 bases). CDR3 nucleotide sequence: TGTGCCAGCAGCTTTCTGGGGGACGAAAAACTGTTTTTT. It codes for CASSFLGDEKLFF.